This T cell receptor beta chain came from a study of blood T cell repertoires in COVID-19. Study details: Samples came from the United States, Italy and Spain, spanning acute and convalescent COVID-19. Sources were T cells, B-cell-depleted T cells, or PBMCs; the material itself was cDNA or gDNA.

With 3 bases clipped from V and 4 bases from J, the junction kept 6 bases outside the gene matches. This CDR3 spans 14 amino acids. Looked up from germline, CDR1 is DFQATT and CDR2 is SNEGSKA (reference sequence). In this sample, this clone turned up a few times. Per the original data handling: Amplified reference gene primers provided the basis for estimating nucleated cell counts. Generated by immunoSEQ multiplex PCR, the TCRdb table keeps only in-frame clones and is missing some. V, J and clone size are taken as reported in that table, and D and trimming were inferred from the DNA itself. This sample has 68,000 or so clones; roughly 87% occur once, and the top ten carry around 8.7%.

This chain links TRBV20-1 with TRBJ2-1; TRBD1 matches 7 bases. Specimen: peripheral blood. This receptor was taken from a man in his forties or fifties with active COVID-19. The CDR3 protein is CSASLGDRYNEQFF. CDR3 DNA sequence: TGCAGTGCTAGTTTAGGGGACAGATACAATGAGCAGTTCTTC.